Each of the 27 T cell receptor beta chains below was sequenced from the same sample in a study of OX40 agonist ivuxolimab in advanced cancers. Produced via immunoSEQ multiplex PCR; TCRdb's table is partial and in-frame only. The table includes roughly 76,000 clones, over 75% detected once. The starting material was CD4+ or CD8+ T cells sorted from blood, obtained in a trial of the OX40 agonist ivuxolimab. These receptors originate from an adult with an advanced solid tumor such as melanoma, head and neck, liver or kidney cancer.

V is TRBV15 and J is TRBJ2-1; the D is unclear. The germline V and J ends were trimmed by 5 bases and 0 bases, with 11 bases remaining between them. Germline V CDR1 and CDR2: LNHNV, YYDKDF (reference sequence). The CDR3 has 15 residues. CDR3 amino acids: CATSAAALSYNEQFF. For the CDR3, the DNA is TGTGCCACCAGCGCGGCGGCGCTCTCCTACAATGAGCAGTTCTTC.

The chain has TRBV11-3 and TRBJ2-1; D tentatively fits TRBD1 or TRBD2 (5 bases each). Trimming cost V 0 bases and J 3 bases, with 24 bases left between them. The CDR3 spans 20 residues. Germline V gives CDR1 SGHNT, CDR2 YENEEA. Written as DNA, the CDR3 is TGTGCCAGCAGCTTAGATCTGGTAGGCCCCGGGGCGGTCGACTACAATGAGCAGTTCTTC. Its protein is CASSLDLVGPGAVDYNEQFF.

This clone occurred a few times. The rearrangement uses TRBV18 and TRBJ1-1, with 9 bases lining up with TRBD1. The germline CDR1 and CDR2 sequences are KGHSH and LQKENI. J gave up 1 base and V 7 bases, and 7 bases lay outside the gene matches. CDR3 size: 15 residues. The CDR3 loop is CASYTGGAKNTEAFF. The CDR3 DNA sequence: TGTGCCAGCTACACAGGGGGCGCAAAGAACACTGAAGCTTTCTTT. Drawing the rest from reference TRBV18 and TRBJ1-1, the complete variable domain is NAGVMQNPRHLVRRRGQEARLRCSPMKGHSHVYWYRQLPEEGLKFMVYLQKENIIDESGMPKERFSAEFPKEGPSILRIQQVVRGDSAAYFCASYTGGAKNTEAFFGQGTRLTVV.

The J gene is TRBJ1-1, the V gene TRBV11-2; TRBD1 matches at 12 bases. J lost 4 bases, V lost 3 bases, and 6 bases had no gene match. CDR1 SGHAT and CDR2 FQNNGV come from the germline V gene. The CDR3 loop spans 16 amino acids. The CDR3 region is CASSLGPGQGATEAFF. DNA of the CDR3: TGTGCCAGCAGCTTGGGACCGGGACAGGGGGCCACTGAAGCTTTCTTT.

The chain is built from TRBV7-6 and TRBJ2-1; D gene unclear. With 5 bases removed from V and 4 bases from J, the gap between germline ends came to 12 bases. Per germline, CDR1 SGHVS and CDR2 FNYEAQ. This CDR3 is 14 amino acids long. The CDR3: CASSGVGAYNEQFF. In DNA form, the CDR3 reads TGTGCCAGCAGCGGGGTAGGAGCTTACAATGAGCAGTTCTTC.

The CDR3 DNA follows: TGTGCCAGCAGCTTAGCTGGGGGAAACACTGAAGCTTTCTTT. Its protein is CASSLAGGNTEAFF. The chain employs TRBV7-9 and TRBJ1-1, with D possibly being TRBD1 (5 bases). Germline values: CDR1 SEHNR, CDR2 FQNEAQ (reference sequence). The CDR3 is 14 amino acids. V lost 0 bases to trimming and J lost 2 bases, with 7 bases between them.

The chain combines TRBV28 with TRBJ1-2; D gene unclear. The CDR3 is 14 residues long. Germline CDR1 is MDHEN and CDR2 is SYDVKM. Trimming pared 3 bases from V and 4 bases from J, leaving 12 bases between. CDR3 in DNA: TGTGCCAGCAGTTTGGGAATAGGCCCCTATGGCTACACCTTC. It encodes CASSLGIGPYGYTF.

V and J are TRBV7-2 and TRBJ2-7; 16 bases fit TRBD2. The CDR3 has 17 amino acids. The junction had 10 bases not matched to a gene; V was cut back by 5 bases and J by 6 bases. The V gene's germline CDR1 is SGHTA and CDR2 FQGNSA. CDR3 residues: CASSLLGLAGGPVEQYF. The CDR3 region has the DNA TGTGCCAGCAGCCTACTGGGACTAGCGGGAGGGCCGGTCGAGCAGTACTTC.

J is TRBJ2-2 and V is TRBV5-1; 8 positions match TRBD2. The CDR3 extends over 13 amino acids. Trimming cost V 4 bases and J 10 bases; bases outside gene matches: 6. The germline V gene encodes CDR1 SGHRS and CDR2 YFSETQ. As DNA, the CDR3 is TGCGCCAGCAGCCCGGGAGGGATACAGGAGCTGTTTTTT. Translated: CASSPGGIQELFF.

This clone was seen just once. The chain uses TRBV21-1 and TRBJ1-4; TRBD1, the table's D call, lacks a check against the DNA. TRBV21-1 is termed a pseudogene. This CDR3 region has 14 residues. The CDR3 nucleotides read TGTGCCAGCAACCCGACAGGGGGTGTTGAAAAACTGTTTTTT. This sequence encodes CASNPTGGVEKLFF.

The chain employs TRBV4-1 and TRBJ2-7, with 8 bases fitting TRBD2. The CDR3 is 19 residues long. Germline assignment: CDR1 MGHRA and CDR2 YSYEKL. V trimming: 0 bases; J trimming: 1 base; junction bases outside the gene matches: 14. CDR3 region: CASSQEGFGRTSRSYEQYF. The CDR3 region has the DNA TGCGCCAGCAGCCAAGAGGGATTTGGACGGACTAGCCGGTCCTACGAGCAGTACTTC.

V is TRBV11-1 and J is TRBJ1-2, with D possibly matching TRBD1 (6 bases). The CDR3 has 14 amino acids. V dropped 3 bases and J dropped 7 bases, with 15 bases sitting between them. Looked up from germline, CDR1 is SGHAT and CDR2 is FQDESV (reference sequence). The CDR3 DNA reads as TGTGCCAGCAGCTTCCGTTACAGGGATGGTGGCTACACCTTC. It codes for CASSFRYRDGGYTF.

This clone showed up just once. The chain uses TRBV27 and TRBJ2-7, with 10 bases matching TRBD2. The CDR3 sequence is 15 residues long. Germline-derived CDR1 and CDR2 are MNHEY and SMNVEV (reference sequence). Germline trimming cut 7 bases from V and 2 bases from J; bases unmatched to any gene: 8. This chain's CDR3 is CASIRRTSGAYEQYF. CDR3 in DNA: TGTGCCAGCATCCGCCGGACTAGCGGCGCCTACGAGCAGTACTTC.

CDR3 DNA: TGTGCCAGCAGCTTGAAAGGGACACACCCTTGGGAGAATGAAAAACTGTTTTTT. Protein: CASSLKGTHPWENEKLFF. V and J are TRBV11-3 and TRBJ1-4; the D gene is possibly TRBD1 (6 bases). Per germline, CDR1 SGHNT and CDR2 YENEEA. The CDR3 is 18 residues long. Between the trimmed V and J ends, which lost 3 bases and 5 bases, there was a span of 22 bases.

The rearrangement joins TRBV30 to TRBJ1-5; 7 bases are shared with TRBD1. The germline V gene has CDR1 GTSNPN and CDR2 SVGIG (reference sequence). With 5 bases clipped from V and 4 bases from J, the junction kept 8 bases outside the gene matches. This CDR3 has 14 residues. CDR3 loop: CAWGAGQQNQPQHF. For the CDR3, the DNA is TGTGCCTGGGGAGCGGGACAGCAAAATCAGCCCCAGCATTTT.

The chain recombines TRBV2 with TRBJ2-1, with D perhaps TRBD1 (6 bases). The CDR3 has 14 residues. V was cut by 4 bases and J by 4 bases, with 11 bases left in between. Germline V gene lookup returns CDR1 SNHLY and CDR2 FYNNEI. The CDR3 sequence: CASSGQVLYNEQFF. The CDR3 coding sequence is TGTGCCAGCAGTGGACAGGTACTTTACAATGAGCAGTTCTTC.

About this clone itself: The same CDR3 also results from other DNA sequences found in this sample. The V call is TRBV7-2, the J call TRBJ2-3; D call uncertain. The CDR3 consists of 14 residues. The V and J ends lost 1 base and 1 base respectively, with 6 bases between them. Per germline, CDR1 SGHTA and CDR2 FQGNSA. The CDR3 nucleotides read TGTGCCAGCAGCTTAGATTGGGGCACAGATACGCAGTATTTT. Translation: CASSLDWGTDTQYF.

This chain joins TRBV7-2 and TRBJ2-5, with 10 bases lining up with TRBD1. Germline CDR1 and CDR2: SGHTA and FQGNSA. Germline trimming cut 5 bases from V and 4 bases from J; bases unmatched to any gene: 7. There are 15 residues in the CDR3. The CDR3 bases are TGTGCCAGCAGCACCCGACAGGGGGCTGCAGAGACCCAGTACTTC. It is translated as CASSTRQGAAETQYF.

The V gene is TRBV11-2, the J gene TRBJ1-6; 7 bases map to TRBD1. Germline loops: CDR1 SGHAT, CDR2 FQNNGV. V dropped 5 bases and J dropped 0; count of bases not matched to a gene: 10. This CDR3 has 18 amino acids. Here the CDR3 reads CASSPGGQRSSYNSPLHF. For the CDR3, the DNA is TGTGCCAGCAGCCCAGGGGGACAGAGAAGCTCCTATAATTCACCCCTCCACTTT.

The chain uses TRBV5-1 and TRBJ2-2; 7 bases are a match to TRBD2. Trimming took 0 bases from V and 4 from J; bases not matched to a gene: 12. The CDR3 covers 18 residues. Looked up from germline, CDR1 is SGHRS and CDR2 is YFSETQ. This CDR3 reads CASSLGLLASRATGELFF. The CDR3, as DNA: TGCGCCAGCAGCTTGGGGCTACTAGCGAGCCGGGCCACCGGGGAGCTGTTTTTT.

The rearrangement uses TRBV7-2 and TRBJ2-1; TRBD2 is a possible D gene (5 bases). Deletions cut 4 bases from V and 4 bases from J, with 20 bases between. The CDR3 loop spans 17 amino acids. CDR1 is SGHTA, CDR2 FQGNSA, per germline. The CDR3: CASSSKRTYLDYNEQFF. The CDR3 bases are TGTGCCAGCAGCTCCAAACGGACTTACTTAGATTACAATGAGCAGTTCTTC.

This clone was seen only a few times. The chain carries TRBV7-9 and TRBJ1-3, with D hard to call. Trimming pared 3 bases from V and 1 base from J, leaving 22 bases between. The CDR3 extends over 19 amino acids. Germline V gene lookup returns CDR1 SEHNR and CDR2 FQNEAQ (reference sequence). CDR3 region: CASSFRPPGGSTSGNTIYF. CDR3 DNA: TGTGCCAGCAGCTTTCGTCCGCCAGGAGGGAGTACTTCTGGAAACACCATATATTTT. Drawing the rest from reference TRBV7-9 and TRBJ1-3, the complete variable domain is DTGVSQNPRHKITKRGQNVTFRCDPISEHNRLYWYRQTLGQGPEFLTYFQNEAQLEKSRLLSDRFSAERPKGSFSTLEIQRTEQGDSAMYLCASSFRPPGGSTSGNTIYFGEGSWLTVV.

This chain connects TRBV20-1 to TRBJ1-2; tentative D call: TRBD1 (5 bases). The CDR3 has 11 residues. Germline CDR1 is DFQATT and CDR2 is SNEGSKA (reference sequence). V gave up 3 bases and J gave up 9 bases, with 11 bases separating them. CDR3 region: CSARGPSSYTF. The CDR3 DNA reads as TGCAGTGCTAGGGGGCCCTCGAGCTACACCTTC.

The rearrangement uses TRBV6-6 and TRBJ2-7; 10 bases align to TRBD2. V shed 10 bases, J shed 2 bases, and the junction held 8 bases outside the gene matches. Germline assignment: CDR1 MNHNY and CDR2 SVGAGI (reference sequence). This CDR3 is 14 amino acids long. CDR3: CATLSAGGPYEQYF. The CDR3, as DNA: TGTGCCACCCTCTCAGCGGGGGGGCCCTACGAGCAGTACTTC.

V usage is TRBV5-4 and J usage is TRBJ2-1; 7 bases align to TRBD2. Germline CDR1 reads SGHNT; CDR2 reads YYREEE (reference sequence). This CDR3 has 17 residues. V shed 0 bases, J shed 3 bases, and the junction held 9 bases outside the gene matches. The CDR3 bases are TGTGCCAGCAGCTTGGTCCGTGGCGGGAGCATCTACAATGAGCAGTTCTTC. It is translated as CASSLVRGGSIYNEQFF.

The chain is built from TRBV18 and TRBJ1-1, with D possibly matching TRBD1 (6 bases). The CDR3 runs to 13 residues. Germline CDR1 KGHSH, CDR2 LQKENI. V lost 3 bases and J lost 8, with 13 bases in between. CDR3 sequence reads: CASSPNPGTEAFF. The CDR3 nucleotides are TGTGCCAGCTCACCCAACCCCGGGACAGAAGCTTTCTTT.

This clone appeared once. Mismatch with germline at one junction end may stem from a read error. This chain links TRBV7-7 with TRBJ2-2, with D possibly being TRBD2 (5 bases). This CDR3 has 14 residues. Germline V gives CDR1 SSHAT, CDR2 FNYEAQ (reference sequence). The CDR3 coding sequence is TGTGCTAGCAGTACAGCGGCAGGCTACGGGGAGCTGTTTTTT. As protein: CASSTAAGYGELFF.